Each of the 3 T cell receptor beta chains below was sequenced from the same sample in a study of blood T cell repertoires in COVID-19. The table came from immunoSEQ multiplex PCR; TCRdb's copy has only in-frame clones and leaves some out. This table has approximately 190,000 clones, under 85% appearing once. Material for sequencing was peripheral blood. All receptors come from a woman aged 40-49 years with acute or convalescent COVID-19.

This clone was seen only once. The chain has TRBV5-1 and TRBJ2-3; possible D gene TRBD2, 5 bases. Germline values: CDR1 SGHRS, CDR2 YFSETQ. This CDR3 region has 14 residues. V lost 7 bases to trimming and J lost 0 bases, with 12 bases between them. The CDR3 loop is CASEGGPSTDTQYF. The CDR3 DNA reads as TGCGCCAGCGAGGGCGGGCCGAGCACAGATACGCAGTATTTT.

V gene TRBV5-1 combines with J gene TRBJ2-1, with 13 positions matching TRBD2. Trimming at V came to 7 bases and at J to 7 bases, leaving 2 bases not matched to a gene. Germline values: CDR1 SGHRS, CDR2 YFSETQ. The CDR3 is 13 residues long. Here the CDR3 DNA reads TGCGCCAGCGGGACTAGCGGGGTAAATGAGCAGTTCTTC. It yields the protein CASGTSGVNEQFF.

This clone was found a few times. The chain recombines TRBV4-1 with TRBJ2-5; D gene uncertain. This CDR3 spans 13 amino acids. Germline values: CDR1 MGHRA, CDR2 YSYEKL. V lost 4 bases, J lost 5 bases, and 11 bases lay in between. The CDR3 DNA is TGCGCCAGCAGCCGATTCTCCGGGGAGACCCAGTACTTC. Amino acids: CASSRFSGETQYF.